This TCR beta chain was found in a study of regulatory T cells in long-lasting Graves disease. The time point: newly diagnosed GD, antithyroid drugs for less than 3 months. Researchers made the TCR library from RNA that was extracted from PBMCs. Points from the study as a whole: A reduction in accuracy may have resulted from the small sample size.

Researchers made TCR beta libraries by using iRepertoire HTBI primers and running Arm-PCR on CDR3 regions. TCRdb recomputed calls from the multiplex PCR reads with MiXCR, one row per CDR3 protein. The data hold 540,000 or so distinct CDR3 sequences, with about 14% observed a single time. The CDR3 has 17 residues. V lost 4 bases to trimming and J lost 7 bases; unmatched junction nucleotides: 7. Germline-derived CDR1 and CDR2 are KGHSH and LQKENI. As concerns this clonotype: The antigen is unknown.

The sample was also linked to a second study, of T cells in Graves' hyperthyroidism and ophthalmopathy.

This sequence was found in a man younger than 45 with Graves disease. V is TRBV18 and J is TRBJ2-2; 15 bases fit TRBD2. The sequencing used peripheral blood mononuclear cells (PBMCs), collected at new diagnosis, from a patient treated with antithyroid drugs. The CDR3 DNA follows: TGTGCCAGCTCACGCGGACTAGCGGGAGGGCCGGACGGGGAGCTGTTTTTT. Encoded protein: CASSRGLAGGPDGELFF.